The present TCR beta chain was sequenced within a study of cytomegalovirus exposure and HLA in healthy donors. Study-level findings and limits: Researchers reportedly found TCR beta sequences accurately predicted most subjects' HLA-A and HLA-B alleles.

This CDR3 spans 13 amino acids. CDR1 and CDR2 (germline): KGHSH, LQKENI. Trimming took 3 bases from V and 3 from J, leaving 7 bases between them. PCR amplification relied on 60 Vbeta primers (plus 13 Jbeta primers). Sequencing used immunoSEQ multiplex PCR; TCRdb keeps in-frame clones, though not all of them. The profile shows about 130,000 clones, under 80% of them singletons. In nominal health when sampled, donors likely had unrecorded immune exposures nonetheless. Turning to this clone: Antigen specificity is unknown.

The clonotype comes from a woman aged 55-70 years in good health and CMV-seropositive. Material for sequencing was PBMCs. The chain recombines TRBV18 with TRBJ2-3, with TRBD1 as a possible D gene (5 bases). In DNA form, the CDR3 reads TGTGCCAGCTCACCCGACAGAACAGATACGCAGTATTTT. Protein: CASSPDRTDTQYF.